The rows below give T cell receptor beta chains drawn from one sample of a study of T cell changes during pregnancy in multiple sclerosis. Repertoires were generated with immunoSEQ multiplex PCR, while TCRdb's copy carries only in-frame clones and drops some. The table includes tens of thousands of clones, less than 95% detected once. The sequenced sample was peripheral blood, obtained after pregnancy. The receptors come from a female donor in good health, enrolled as a control in a pregnancy study. Each CDR3 is given with its conserved first and last residue.

CDR3aa,v_gene,j_gene
CASSRRDSSNQPQHF,TRBV4-1,TRBJ1-5
CSALNEKLFF,TRBV20-1,TRBJ1-4
CASSAETLAGGHQETQYF,TRBV9,TRBJ2-5
CAIADSYEQYF,TRBV10-3,TRBJ2-7
CASTLGGAESQPQHF,TRBV28,TRBJ1-5
CASSERGQGSHIGYEQYF,TRBV6-1,TRBJ2-7
CASSSVTGGEDGYTF,TRBV7-3,TRBJ1-2
CASSDHSRGSWSFYEQYF,TRBV6-1,TRBJ2-7
CASRTEGQPQHF,TRBV2,TRBJ1-5
CASSLRVSNQPQHF,TRBV28,TRBJ1-5
CASSSPGQGADNEQFF,TRBV5-4,TRBJ2-1
CASSLNRGFGKLFF,TRBV27,TRBJ1-4
CASSQSFTGGAHLLGYTF,TRBV23-1,TRBJ1-2
CASRPAGGIDTQYF,TRBV28,TRBJ2-3
CASSHSENPTDTQYF,TRBV23-1,TRBJ2-3
CASSTSGEFGKTQYF,TRBV5-4,TRBJ2-5
CASGVGASSSYEQYF,TRBV7-2,TRBJ2-7
CASSLTRLALDEQFF,TRBV7-6,TRBJ2-1
CASSVEAGDETQYF,TRBV9,TRBJ2-5
CASSGPGSLSYEQYF,TRBV25-1,TRBJ2-7
CASSPRDQRDIQYF,TRBV7-9,TRBJ2-4
CASSVGTFTGELFF,TRBV9,TRBJ2-2
CASSLGGPWANYGYTF,TRBV7-8,TRBJ1-2
CASSFRQGGLTNYGYTF,TRBV7-2,TRBJ1-2
CASSVGGDAAPYEQYF,TRBV9,TRBJ2-7
CASSQELASGYGYTF,TRBV4-2,TRBJ1-2
CSVWQGDRRFYGYTF,TRBV29-1,TRBJ1-2
CSVDGREGVSYNEQFF,TRBV29-1,TRBJ2-1
CASSLYGGQGNGYTF,TRBV27,TRBJ1-2
CACLEVNEQFF,TRBV30,TRBJ2-1
CASSDQSKKNEQFF,TRBV10-1,TRBJ2-1
CTSSQDGSGRAGDF,TRBV1,TRBJ2-3
CASSYVGAGYNEQFF,TRBV6-6,TRBJ2-1
CASSLGAARETQYF,TRBV7-2,TRBJ2-5
CASGGTSGGGDTQYF,TRBV4-1,TRBJ2-3
CAWSWDRGEQYF,TRBV30,TRBJ2-7
CASSPFGASGSGYEQFF,TRBV11-2,TRBJ2-1
CASTLAQGSDEKLFF,TRBV4-1,TRBJ1-4
CASSSSTKEAYNEQFF,TRBV5-6,TRBJ2-1
CASLGQGAGEQFF,TRBV28,TRBJ2-1
CASSDNGVGTEAFF,TRBV6-1,TRBJ1-1
CASSPTGYNEQFF,TRBV2,TRBJ2-1
CASRGDMNTEAFF,TRBV2,TRBJ1-1
CASSAPGQGGQPQHF,TRBV7-9,TRBJ1-5
CASSASTGGQPQHF,TRBV2,TRBJ1-5
CASSESGQPQHF,TRBV25-1,TRBJ1-5
CASHSRYGYTF,TRBV9,TRBJ1-2
CAISDGRLQKIGGYTF,TRBV10-3,TRBJ1-2
CASSYLSHSLNYGYTF,TRBV6-5,TRBJ1-2
CASSLASQLNQPQHF,TRBV7-2,TRBJ1-5
CAIKGVGGGQADTQYF,TRBV10-3,TRBJ2-3
CASSYRDYGYTF,TRBV19,TRBJ1-2
CASSLQGAHQPQHF,TRBV27,TRBJ1-5
CASSTRTGSSGNTIYF,TRBV19,TRBJ1-3
CASSLGTEVYGYTF,TRBV14,TRBJ1-2